This TCR beta chain was found in a study of OX40 agonist ivuxolimab in advanced cancers. The assay was immunoSEQ multiplex PCR, and TCRdb's table has in-frame clones only and misses some. This table has 89,000 or so clones, 70% to 90% appearing once. This clone showed up just once. Between the trimmed V and J ends, which lost 3 bases and 16 bases, there was a span of 19 bases. The CDR3 loop spans 12 amino acids. Germline CDR1 reads GTSNPN; CDR2 reads SVGIG (reference sequence). The source material was CD4+ or CD8+ T cells sorted from blood, sampled in a trial of the OX40 agonist ivuxolimab. The receptor was derived from an adult with an advanced solid tumor such as melanoma, head and neck, liver or kidney cancer. This chain joins TRBV30 and TRBJ2-4; possible D gene TRBD1, 6 bases. The CDR3: CAWRAVTGPLYF. CDR3 in DNA: TGTGCCTGGAGAGCGGTGACAGGACCCCTCTACTTC.